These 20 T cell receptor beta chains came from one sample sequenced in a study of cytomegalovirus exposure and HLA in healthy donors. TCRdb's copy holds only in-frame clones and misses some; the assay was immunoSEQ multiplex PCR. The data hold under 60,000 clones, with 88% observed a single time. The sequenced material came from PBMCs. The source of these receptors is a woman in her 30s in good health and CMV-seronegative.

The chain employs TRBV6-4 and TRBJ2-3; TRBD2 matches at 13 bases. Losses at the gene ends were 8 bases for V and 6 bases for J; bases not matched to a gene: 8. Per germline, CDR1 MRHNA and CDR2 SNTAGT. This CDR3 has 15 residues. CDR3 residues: CASPTSGRATDTQYF. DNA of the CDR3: TGTGCCAGCCCTACTAGCGGGAGGGCCACGGATACGCAGTATTTT.

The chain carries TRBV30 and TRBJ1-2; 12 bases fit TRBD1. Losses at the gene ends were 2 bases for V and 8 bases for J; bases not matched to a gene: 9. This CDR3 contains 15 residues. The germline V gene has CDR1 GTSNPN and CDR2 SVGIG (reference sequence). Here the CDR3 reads CAWSRRGQGARGYTF. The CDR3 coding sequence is TGTGCCTGGAGTCGGCGGGGACAGGGGGCCCGAGGCTACACCTTC.

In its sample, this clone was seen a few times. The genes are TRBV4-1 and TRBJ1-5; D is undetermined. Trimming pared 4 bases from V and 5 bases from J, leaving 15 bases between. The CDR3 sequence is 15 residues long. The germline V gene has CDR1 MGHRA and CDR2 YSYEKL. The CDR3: CASSPSDIVHQPQHF. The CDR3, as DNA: TGCGCCAGCAGCCCTAGCGACATCGTTCATCAGCCCCAGCATTTT.

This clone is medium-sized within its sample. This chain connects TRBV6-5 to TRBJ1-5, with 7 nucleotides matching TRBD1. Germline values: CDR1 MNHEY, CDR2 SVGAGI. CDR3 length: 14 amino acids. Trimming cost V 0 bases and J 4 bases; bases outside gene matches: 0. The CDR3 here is CASSYSDRNQPQHF. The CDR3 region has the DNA TGTGCCAGCAGTTACTCGGACAGGAATCAGCCCCAGCATTTT.

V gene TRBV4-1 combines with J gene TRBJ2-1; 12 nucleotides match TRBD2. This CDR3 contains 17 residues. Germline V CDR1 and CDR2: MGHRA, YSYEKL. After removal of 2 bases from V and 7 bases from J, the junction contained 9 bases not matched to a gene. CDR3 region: CASSQQLLAGGGNEQFF. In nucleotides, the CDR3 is TGCGCCAGCAGCCAACAACTACTAGCGGGAGGAGGAAATGAGCAGTTCTTC.

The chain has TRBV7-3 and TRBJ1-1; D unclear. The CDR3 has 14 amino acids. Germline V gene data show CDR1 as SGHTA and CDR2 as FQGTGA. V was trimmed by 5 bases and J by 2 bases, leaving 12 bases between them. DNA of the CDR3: TGTGCCAGCAGCCCGGCGGCATTAAACACTGAAGCTTTCTTT. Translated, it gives CASSPAALNTEAFF. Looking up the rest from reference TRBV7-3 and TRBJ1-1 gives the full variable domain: GAGVSQTPSNKVTEKGKYVELRCDPISGHTALYWYRQSLGQGPEFLIYFQGTGAADDSGLPNDRFFAVRPEGSVSTLKIQRTERGDSAVYLCASSPAALNTEAFFGQGTRLTVV.

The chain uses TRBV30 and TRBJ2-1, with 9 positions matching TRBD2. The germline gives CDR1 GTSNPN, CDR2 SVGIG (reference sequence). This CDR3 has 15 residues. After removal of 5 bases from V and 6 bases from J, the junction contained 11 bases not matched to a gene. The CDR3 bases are TGTGCCTGGGAGACCGGGACTAGCACCGCCAATGAGCAGTTCTTC. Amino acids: CAWETGTSTANEQFF.

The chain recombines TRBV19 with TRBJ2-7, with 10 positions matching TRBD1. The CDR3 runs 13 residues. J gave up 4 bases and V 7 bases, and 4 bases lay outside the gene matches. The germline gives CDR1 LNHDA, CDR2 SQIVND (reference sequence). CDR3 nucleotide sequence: TGTGCCAGTAAAGGGACAGGGGAGTACGAGCAGTACTTC. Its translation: CASKGTGEYEQYF.

The CDR3 nucleotides are TGTGCCAGCAGCTCGACTAGTATCTATGAGCAGTTCTTC. Encoded protein: CASSSTSIYEQFF. The chain combines TRBV6-6 with TRBJ2-1; a weak D match, TRBD2 (6 bases). Germline loops: CDR1 MNHNY, CDR2 SVGAGI (reference sequence). This CDR3 has 13 amino acids. Trimming cost V 6 bases and J 8 bases, with 14 bases left between them.

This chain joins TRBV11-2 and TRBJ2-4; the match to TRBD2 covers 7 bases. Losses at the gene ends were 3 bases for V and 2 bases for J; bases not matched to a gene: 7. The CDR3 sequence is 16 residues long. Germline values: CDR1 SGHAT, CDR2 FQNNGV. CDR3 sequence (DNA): TGTGCCAGCAGCTTCAGGCGGGGGTCACCCAAAAACATTCAGTACTTC. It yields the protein CASSFRRGSPKNIQYF.

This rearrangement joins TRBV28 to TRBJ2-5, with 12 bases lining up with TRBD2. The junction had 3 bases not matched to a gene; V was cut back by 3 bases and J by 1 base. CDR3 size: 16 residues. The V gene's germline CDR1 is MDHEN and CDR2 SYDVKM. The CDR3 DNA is TGTGCCAGCAGTTTGGTGACTAGCGGGAGCCAAGAGACCCAGTACTTC. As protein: CASSLVTSGSQETQYF.

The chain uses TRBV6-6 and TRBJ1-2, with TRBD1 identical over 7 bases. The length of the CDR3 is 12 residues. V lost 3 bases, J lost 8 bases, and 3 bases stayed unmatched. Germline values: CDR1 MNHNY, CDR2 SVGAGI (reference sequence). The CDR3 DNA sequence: TGTGCCAGCAGTTATGACAGGGACGGCTACACCTTC. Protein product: CASSYDRDGYTF.

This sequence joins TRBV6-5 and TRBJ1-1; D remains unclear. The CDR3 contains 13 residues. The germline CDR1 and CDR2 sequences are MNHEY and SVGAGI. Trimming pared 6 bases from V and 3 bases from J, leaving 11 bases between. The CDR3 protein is CASSTRGYTEAFF. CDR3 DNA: TGTGCCAGCAGCACCCGGGGATACACTGAAGCTTTCTTT.

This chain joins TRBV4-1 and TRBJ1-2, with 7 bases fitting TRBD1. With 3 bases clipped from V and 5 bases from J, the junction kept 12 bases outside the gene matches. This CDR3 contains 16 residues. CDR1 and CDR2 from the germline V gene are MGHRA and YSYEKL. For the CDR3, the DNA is TGCGCCAGCAGCCACGGGACAGAGGCTCTCGTTTATGGCTACACCTTC. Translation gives CASSHGTEALVYGYTF.

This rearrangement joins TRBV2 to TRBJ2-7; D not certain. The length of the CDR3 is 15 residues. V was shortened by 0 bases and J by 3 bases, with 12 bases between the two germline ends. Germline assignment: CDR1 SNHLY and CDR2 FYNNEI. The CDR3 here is CASSEASGIIYEQYF. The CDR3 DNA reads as TGTGCCAGCAGTGAAGCGTCAGGTATCATCTACGAGCAGTACTTC.

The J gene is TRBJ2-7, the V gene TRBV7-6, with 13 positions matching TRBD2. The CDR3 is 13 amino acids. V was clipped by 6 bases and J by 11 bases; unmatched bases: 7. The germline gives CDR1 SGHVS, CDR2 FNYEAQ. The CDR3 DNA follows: TGTGCCAGCAGGCCCGGGACTAGCGGGATAGAGTACTTC. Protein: CASRPGTSGIEYF.

The CDR3 sequence is CASSRGLAGVSGANVLTF. CDR3 DNA sequence: TGCGCCAGCAGCCGCGGACTAGCGGGAGTGTCTGGGGCCAACGTCCTGACTTTC. V usage is TRBV4-1 and J usage is TRBJ2-6; 13 positions match TRBD2. The V segment lost 4 bases and the J segment 1 base; nucleotides outside the gene matches: 4. The CDR3 has 18 residues. Germline CDR1 and CDR2: MGHRA and YSYEKL.

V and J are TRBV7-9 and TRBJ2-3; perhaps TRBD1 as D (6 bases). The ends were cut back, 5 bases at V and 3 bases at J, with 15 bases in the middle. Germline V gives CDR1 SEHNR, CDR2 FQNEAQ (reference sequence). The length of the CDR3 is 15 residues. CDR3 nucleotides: TGTGCCAGCAGCGCTTACGAACAGGGAACAGATACGCAGTATTTT. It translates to CASSAYEQGTDTQYF.

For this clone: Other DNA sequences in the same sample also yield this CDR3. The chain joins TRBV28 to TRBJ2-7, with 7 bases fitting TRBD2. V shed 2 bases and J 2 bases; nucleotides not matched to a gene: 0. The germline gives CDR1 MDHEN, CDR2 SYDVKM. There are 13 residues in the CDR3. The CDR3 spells CASSLGLAYEQYF. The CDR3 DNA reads TGTGCCAGCAGTTTAGGACTAGCCTACGAGCAGTACTTC.

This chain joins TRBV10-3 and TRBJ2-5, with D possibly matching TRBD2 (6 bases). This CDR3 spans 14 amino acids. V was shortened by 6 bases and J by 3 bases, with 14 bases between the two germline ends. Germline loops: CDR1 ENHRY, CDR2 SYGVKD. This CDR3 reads CAIRGTSGKETQYF. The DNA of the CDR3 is TGTGCCATCAGGGGGACTTCGGGCAAAGAGACCCAGTACTTC.